This record concerns one T cell receptor beta chain sequence. Antigen unknown. The source of the sample is a study of cytomegalovirus exposure and HLA in healthy donors. Turning to the study itself: A previous analysis identified around 120 million unique TCR beta sequences derived from some 200 million T cells.

Study-level results: The classifier, whose performance was assessed in both the original and validation cohorts, reportedly diagnosed cytomegalovirus status with high specificity and sensitivity. Immune exposure was documented only through CMV serostatus.

The V gene's germline CDR1 is SGHDN and CDR2 FVKESK. CDR3 size: 15 residues. Deletions cut 4 bases from V and 2 bases from J, with 12 bases between. The PCR ran on 60 Vbeta and 13 Jbeta primers. Sequencing was performed with immunoSEQ multiplex PCR; in TCRdb, only in-frame clones are kept and a portion is missing. The listing contains some 75,000 clones. The sequenced material came from PBMCs. This sequence was found in a man aged 35-49 years in good health and CMV-seronegative. This chain connects TRBV14 to TRBJ2-1; no firm D call. The CDR3 DNA is TGTGCCAGCAGCCTTACGCGTCGGGCCTACAATGAGCAGTTCTTC. This gives the protein CASSLTRRAYNEQFF.